These 19 T cell receptor beta chains share one sample of origin, sequenced in a study of blood T cells in healthy people across ages. Through a sample-barcoded 5' primer and a J-beta primer mix, a second PCR was run for roughly 7 to 11 cycles. TCRdb fed the 5' RACE reads into MiXCR, producing one record per CDR3 protein. The sample holds fewer than 2 million distinct CDR3 sequences, 35% to 50% seen once. What was sequenced was blood. These receptor sequences come from a human donor in good health.

V gene TRBV7-2 combines with J gene TRBJ2-7; 11 bases match TRBD2. Trimming took 5 bases from V and 3 from J; bases not matched to a gene: 12. The CDR3 contains 17 residues. Germline V lookup: CDR1 SGHTA, CDR2 FQGNSA. CDR3: CASSGGRPGLAGYEQYF. Here the CDR3 DNA reads TGTGCCAGCAGCGGGGGGAGGCCCGGACTAGCGGGCTACGAGCAGTACTTC.

This clonotype was observed at least ten times. V usage is TRBV7-2 and J usage is TRBJ1-5, with D possibly matching TRBD1 (6 bases). CDR3 size: 15 residues. The germline V gene encodes CDR1 SGHTA and CDR2 FQGNSA. V was shortened by 1 base and J by 6 bases, with 13 bases between the two germline ends. CDR3 amino acids: CASSLGPRGTQPQHF. DNA for the CDR3: TGTGCCAGCAGCTTAGGGCCCAGGGGAACTCAGCCCCAGCATTTT.

V usage is TRBV27 and J usage is TRBJ1-2, with 12 bases that match TRBD1. With 5 bases clipped from V and 5 bases from J, the junction kept 15 bases outside the gene matches. Germline-derived CDR1 and CDR2 are MNHEY and SMNVEV (reference sequence). CDR3 length: 18 amino acids. CDR3: CASSSAGTGGAPQYGYTF. The CDR3 nucleotides are TGTGCCAGCAGTAGCGCCGGGACAGGGGGCGCGCCCCAATATGGCTACACCTTC.

The chain carries TRBV29-1 and TRBJ2-5; 8 bases align to TRBD2. J gave up 11 bases and V 4 bases, and 12 bases lay outside the gene matches. Germline V gene lookup returns CDR1 SQVTM and CDR2 ANQGSEA. The CDR3 contains 13 residues. This CDR3 reads CSVGSGAGSEQYF. The CDR3 nucleotides are TGCAGCGTTGGTAGCGGGGCGGGGAGTGAGCAGTACTTC.

The chain is built from TRBV4-3 and TRBJ2-1; D might be TRBD2 (7 bases). V was cut by 5 bases and J by 7 bases, with 18 bases left in between. This CDR3 spans 15 amino acids. Per germline, CDR1 LGHNA and CDR2 YSLEER. The CDR3 nucleotides read TGCGCCAGCAGCTCCCGAGGGGGGGTCTTAAATGAGCAGTTCTTC. This gives the protein CASSSRGGVLNEQFF.

This clonotype was seen a few times. This chain links TRBV11-2 with TRBJ2-6; D not certain. In germline, CDR1 is SGHAT, CDR2 FQNNGV. The V end lost 5 bases, the J end lost 0 bases, and 11 bases lay between the germline ends. The length of the CDR3 is 16 residues. As DNA, the CDR3 is TGTGCCAGCAGCGACCATTGGGACTCTGGGGCCAACGTCCTGACTTTC. This gives the protein CASSDHWDSGANVLTF.

This clonotype has at least ten counts. The chain is built from TRBV6-5 and TRBJ2-7; maybe TRBD1 (5 bases). Trimming took 7 bases from V and 3 from J, leaving 7 bases between them. The CDR3 runs to 11 residues. The germline gives CDR1 MNHEY, CDR2 SVGAGI. The CDR3 DNA reads as TGTGCCAGCACCCAGGGCTACGAGCAGTACTTC. This sequence encodes CASTQGYEQYF.

The chain recombines TRBV6-1 with TRBJ1-1, with D hard to call. V dropped 3 bases and J dropped 0 bases, with 11 bases sitting between them. The V gene's germline CDR1 is MNHNS and CDR2 SASEGT. CDR3 length: 15 amino acids. The CDR3 DNA is TGTGCCAGCAGTGACGTCCGGGGAGTGAACACTGAAGCTTTCTTT. Translation: CASSDVRGVNTEAFF.

This clonotype was picked up a small number of times. The chain links TRBV6-5 to TRBJ1-2; possibly TRBD1 for D (6 bases). This CDR3 is built from 13 residues. V lost 6 bases to trimming and J lost 6 bases, with 14 bases between them. Looked up from germline, CDR1 is MNHEY and CDR2 is SVGAGI. This chain's CDR3 is CASSRVTGNGYTF. The CDR3 DNA sequence: TGTGCCAGCAGCAGGGTAACAGGGAATGGCTACACCTTC.

The J gene is TRBJ1-2, the V gene TRBV7-9; D is perhaps TRBD1 (5 bases). V was shortened by 1 base and J by 5 bases, with 17 bases between the two germline ends. The length of the CDR3 is 16 residues. Germline V CDR1 and CDR2: SEHNR, FQNEAQ (reference sequence). The CDR3 DNA reads as TGTGCCAGCAGCTTAGGGTCCACCGGGACGGAGTATGGCTACACCTTC. It codes for CASSLGSTGTEYGYTF.

This clonotype was recorded a few times. The V gene is TRBV5-1, the J gene TRBJ1-2; 7 bases are shared with TRBD1. Per the germline V gene, CDR1 is SGHRS and CDR2 is YFSETQ. This CDR3 contains 16 residues. V lost 0 bases and J lost 6; bases outside the gene matches: 11. The CDR3 here is CASSLGITGAWDGYTF. CDR3 sequence (DNA): TGCGCCAGCAGCTTGGGGATAACAGGGGCCTGGGATGGCTACACCTTC.

The chain uses TRBV12-3 or TRBV12-4 and TRBJ2-5; 7 nucleotides align to TRBD1. V was pared by 5 bases and J by 2 bases, with 5 bases of the junction left unmatched. This CDR3 is 14 amino acids long. The DNA of the CDR3 is TGTGCCAGCAGTCCCGGACAGGATCAAGAGACCCAGTACTTC. Translating it yields CASSPGQDQETQYF.

This clonotype was detected only a few times. The rearrangement links TRBV5-6 to TRBJ2-5; 9 bases match TRBD1. V lost 3 bases and J lost 11; bases outside the gene matches: 11. This CDR3 contains 14 residues. The germline CDR1 and CDR2 sequences are SGHDT and YYEEEE. The DNA of the CDR3 is TGTGCCAGCAGCTCTTACAGGGGGCTATGGGAGCAGTACTTC. It specifies CASSSYRGLWEQYF.

Only a few counts were recorded for this clonotype. V gene TRBV5-1 combines with J gene TRBJ2-5; TRBD2 aligns across 10 bases. CDR3 size: 17 residues. Trimming cost V 3 bases and J 4 bases; bases outside gene matches: 12. Germline lookup yields CDR1 SGHRS and CDR2 YFSETQ. As DNA, the CDR3 is TGCGCCAGCAGCTCGGGGACTAGCGACTTCCTAGGAGAGACCCAGTACTTC. Translation gives CASSSGTSDFLGETQYF.

Of note for this clonotype: One junction end disagrees with the germline gene, perhaps due to a read error. The V call is TRBV10-3, the J call TRBJ1-4, with D uncertain. The CDR3 is 14 amino acids. The germline CDR1 and CDR2 sequences are ENHRY and SYGVKD. The CDR3: CAISDPGGDEELFF. The DNA of the CDR3 is TGTGCCATTTCTGATCCGGGCGGCGATGAAGAACTGTTTTTT.

The V gene is TRBV7-9, the J gene TRBJ2-7; 9 bases fit TRBD1. The CDR3 sequence is 16 residues long. V shed 3 bases and J 3 bases; nucleotides not matched to a gene: 9. The germline CDR1 and CDR2 sequences are SEHNR and FQNEAQ (reference sequence). For the CDR3, the DNA is TGTGCCAGCAGCTTCGGGGAAGGGACAGGGTTCTACGAGCAGTACTTC. Translated, it gives CASSFGEGTGFYEQYF.

In this sample, this clonotype turned up many times. The chain combines TRBV24-1 with TRBJ2-5, with no clear D. The germline V and J ends were trimmed by 0 bases and 7 bases, with 5 bases remaining between them. The germline gives CDR1 KGHDR, CDR2 SFDVKD. The CDR3 loop spans 12 amino acids. The CDR3 sequence is CATSDLRGTQYF. The CDR3, as DNA: TGTGCCACCAGTGATTTGCGTGGGACCCAGTACTTC.

The gene calls are TRBV9 and TRBJ1-2; tentatively, D is TRBD1 (5 bases). Trimming took 2 bases from V and 6 from J, leaving 14 bases between them. CDR3 length: 14 amino acids. The germline V gene encodes CDR1 SGDLS and CDR2 YYNGEE. CDR3 amino acids: CASSVNQGENGYTF. The DNA for the CDR3 is TGTGCCAGCAGCGTGAACCAAGGGGAAAATGGCTACACCTTC.

This clonotype appeared a few times. The gene calls are TRBV7-2 and TRBJ1-2; 7 nucleotides line up with TRBD1. The CDR3 spans 18 residues. CDR1 is SGHTA and CDR2 is FQGNSA in the germline V gene. With V trimmed by 4 bases and J by 5 bases, 19 bases remained unmatched. CDR3 protein: CASSSGGVYEGQKYGYTF. The CDR3 coding sequence is TGTGCCAGCAGCTCCGGGGGAGTTTACGAGGGACAGAAATATGGCTACACCTTC.